The entry that follows covers one T cell receptor beta chain sequence. In the source study's methods: For nucleated cells, counts were estimated from reference gene primer amplification. Profiling relied on immunoSEQ multiplex PCR, and the TCRdb table lists in-frame clones only, not all of them. Clone size and the V and J calls come from that table; the DNA yielded D and trimming. The table has approximately 180,000 clones, 88% seen once. This sample was taken from a study of blood T cell repertoires in COVID-19. At the level of the study: Samples representing acute and convalescent COVID-19 were sourced from the United States, Italy and Spain. Nucleic acid was either cDNA or gDNA, and it came from T cells, B-cell-depleted T cells, or PBMCs.

Germline CDR1 reads LNHNV; CDR2 reads YYDKDF (reference sequence). This CDR3 region has 13 residues. V was pared by 0 bases and J by 8 bases, with 8 bases between. Sequencing used peripheral blood. The chain recombines TRBV15 with TRBJ2-1; D possibly corresponds to TRBD2 (5 bases). This receptor was obtained from a human donor in a cohort sampled during active COVID-19. CDR3 DNA sequence: TGTGCCACCAGCAGAGACAGCGGCTATGAGCAGTTCTTC. Its translation: CATSRDSGYEQFF.